This TCR beta chain is from a study of cytomegalovirus exposure and HLA in healthy donors. Whole-study results and caveats: Among TCR beta chains, those listed as cytomegalovirus-associated numbered over 150.

Only in-frame clones appear in the TCRdb table, and some are missing; sequencing was by immunoSEQ multiplex PCR. The sample has some 340,000 clones; around 90% are singletons. The CDR3 runs to 14 residues. Germline V gives CDR1 MNHNY, CDR2 SVGAGI (reference sequence). J gave up 6 bases and V 4 bases, and 7 bases lay outside the gene matches. As for this clone: Antigen: not known.

The V gene is TRBV6-6, the J gene TRBJ2-7; TRBD2 matches 9 bases. Sample: PBMCs. This clonotype originated in a woman aged 25 to 39 in good health and CMV-seropositive. Here the CDR3 DNA reads TGTGCCAGCAGTTTTATAGCGGGAGAGGGCGAGCAGTACTTC. Translated: CASSFIAGEGEQYF.